This is a list of T cell receptor beta chains from one sample in a study of blood T cell repertoires in COVID-19. Profiling relied on immunoSEQ multiplex PCR, and the TCRdb table lists in-frame clones only, not all of them. The repertoire consists of 250,000 to 300,000 clones, with 88% occurring once and the leading ten covering over 9%. Sequenced: peripheral blood. The source of these receptors is a woman in her twenties or thirties with COVID-19, enrolled during active disease. CDR3s include the opening cysteine and the closing phenylalanine or tryptophan. The D gene is left open where the match is weak. The listing skips clone size in some rows; elsewhere it reads once, few, many or a size class.

J gene: TRBJ1-2; clone size: NA; CDR3 length: 17; V gene: TRBV14; D gene: NA; CDR3 DNA: TGTGCCAGCAGCCAAAAAAGGGGAAGAACAGGGACCGGCGGCTACACCTTC; CDR3 protein: CASSQKRGRTGTGGYTF
J gene: TRBJ2-5; clone size: few; CDR3 length: 13; V gene: TRBV24-1; D gene: TRBD1; CDR3 DNA: TGTGCCACCAGTGATTCGGACAGGGAGACCCAGTACTTC; CDR3 protein: CATSDSDRETQYF
J gene: TRBJ2-2; clone size: NA; CDR3 length: 16; V gene: TRBV19; D gene: TRBD1; CDR3 DNA: TGTGCCAGTAGTATCCCGACAGGGGCGTACACCGGGGAGCTGTTTTTT; CDR3 protein: CASSIPTGAYTGELFF
J gene: TRBJ2-7; clone size: NA; CDR3 length: 14; V gene: TRBV6-2/TRBV6-3; D gene: TRBD1; CDR3 DNA: TGTGCCAGCAGTTTCAGGACAGGGGCCAACGAGCAGTACTTC; CDR3 protein: CASSFRTGANEQYF
J gene: TRBJ2-2; clone size: NA; CDR3 length: 17; V gene: TRBV27; D gene: TRBD2; CDR3 DNA: TGTGCCAGCAGTTTACGGGCTAGCGGGTTGGGAGGCGGGGAGCTGTTTTTT; CDR3 protein: CASSLRASGLGGGELFF
J gene: TRBJ2-1; clone size: NA; CDR3 length: 12; V gene: TRBV2; D gene: NA; CDR3 DNA: TGTGCCAGCAGCCCTGACAGTGGTGAGCAGTTCTTC; CDR3 protein: CASSPDSGEQFF
J gene: TRBJ1-1; clone size: NA; CDR3 length: 14; V gene: TRBV7-6; D gene: NA; CDR3 DNA: TGTGCCAGCAGCCCCAGGCAGTCAAACACTGAAGCTTTCTTT; CDR3 protein: CASSPRQSNTEAFF
J gene: TRBJ2-7; clone size: NA; CDR3 length: 14; V gene: TRBV5-1; D gene: TRBD2; CDR3 DNA: TGCGCCAGCAGCTTGGCAACTAGCGGGAGGAGTCAGTACTTC; CDR3 protein: CASSLATSGRSQYF
J gene: TRBJ2-1; clone size: NA; CDR3 length: 15; V gene: TRBV24-1; D gene: NA; CDR3 DNA: TGTGCCACCAGTGATGAGGACACAGACTACAATGAGCAGTTCTTC; CDR3 protein: CATSDEDTDYNEQFF
J gene: TRBJ2-5; clone size: NA; CDR3 length: 13; V gene: TRBV18; D gene: NA; CDR3 DNA: TGTGCCAGCTCTCCGGAGTACCAAGAGACCCAGTACTTC; CDR3 protein: CASSPEYQETQYF
J gene: TRBJ2-7; clone size: NA; CDR3 length: 14; V gene: TRBV5-6; D gene: TRBD1; CDR3 DNA: TGTGCCAGCAGCTACGGGACAGTTAACTACGAGCAGTACTTC; CDR3 protein: CASSYGTVNYEQYF
J gene: TRBJ1-1; clone size: NA; CDR3 length: 16; V gene: TRBV5-5; D gene: TRBD1; CDR3 DNA: TGTGCCAGCAGCTTCCGACAGGGTGAAGCGAACACTGAAGCTTTCTTT; CDR3 protein: CASSFRQGEANTEAFF
J gene: TRBJ1-2; clone size: NA; CDR3 length: 14; V gene: TRBV9; D gene: NA; CDR3 DNA: TGTGCCAGCAGCCCACAGGGTTCTTACTATGGCTACACCTTC; CDR3 protein: CASSPQGSYYGYTF
J gene: TRBJ1-1; clone size: NA; CDR3 length: 15; V gene: TRBV5-8; D gene: TRBD1; CDR3 DNA: TGTGCCAGCAGTCTTACAGGGGGCCGGGGCACTGAAGCTTTCTTT; CDR3 protein: CASSLTGGRGTEAFF
J gene: TRBJ1-2; clone size: few; CDR3 length: 12; V gene: TRBV2; D gene: TRBD1; CDR3 DNA: TGTGCCAGCAGGGGGGACAGCTATGGCTACACCTTC; CDR3 protein: CASRGDSYGYTF
J gene: TRBJ2-1; clone size: NA; CDR3 length: 15; V gene: TRBV30; D gene: TRBD2; CDR3 DNA: TGTGCCTGGAGTGTAGGCCTAGCGGGAGGGGATGAGCAGTTCTTC; CDR3 protein: CAWSVGLAGGDEQFF
J gene: TRBJ1-1; clone size: NA; CDR3 length: 14; V gene: TRBV3-1/TRBV3-2; D gene: NA; CDR3 DNA: TGTGCCAGCAGCCAGTCGGGACAGAACACTGAAGCTTTCTTT; CDR3 protein: CASSQSGQNTEAFF
J gene: TRBJ1-2; clone size: NA; CDR3 length: 13; V gene: TRBV4-1; D gene: NA; CDR3 DNA: TGCGCCAGCAGCCAAGAGGCAGCGGGGGGCTACACCTTC; CDR3 protein: CASSQEAAGGYTF
J gene: TRBJ2-7; clone size: NA; CDR3 length: 15; V gene: TRBV28; D gene: TRBD2; CDR3 DNA: TGTGCCAGCAGCCAAAGACTAGCGGGAGGGATGAAGCAGTACTTC; CDR3 protein: CASSQRLAGGMKQYF
J gene: TRBJ2-2; clone size: NA; CDR3 length: 15; V gene: TRBV7-8; D gene: NA; CDR3 DNA: TGTGCCAGCAGCTTAACACAGGCGAACACCGGGGAGCTGTTTTTT; CDR3 protein: CASSLTQANTGELFF
J gene: TRBJ1-1; clone size: NA; CDR3 length: 13; V gene: TRBV12-3/TRBV12-4; D gene: NA; CDR3 DNA: TGTGCCAGCAGTCCTACAGGGAGGGCTGAAGCTTTCTTT; CDR3 protein: CASSPTGRAEAFF
J gene: TRBJ1-5; clone size: NA; CDR3 length: 16; V gene: TRBV19; D gene: TRBD1; CDR3 DNA: TGTGCCAGTACTCACTTCGGACAGGCTATTAATCAGCCCCAGCATTTT; CDR3 protein: CASTHFGQAINQPQHF
J gene: TRBJ1-2; clone size: once; CDR3 length: 14; V gene: TRBV10-3; D gene: NA; CDR3 DNA: TGTGCCATCAGCCACCCCACGGGGAACTATGGCTACACCTTC; CDR3 protein: CAISHPTGNYGYTF
J gene: TRBJ1-2; clone size: NA; CDR3 length: 12; V gene: TRBV11-1; D gene: NA; CDR3 DNA: TGTGCCAGCAGCTTTGGGCCCTATGGCTACACCTTC; CDR3 protein: CASSFGPYGYTF
J gene: TRBJ2-5; clone size: NA; CDR3 length: 13; V gene: TRBV12-3/TRBV12-4; D gene: NA; CDR3 DNA: TGTGCCAGCAGTTTAGCAGAGCAAGAGACCCAGTACTTC; CDR3 protein: CASSLAEQETQYF
J gene: TRBJ1-5; clone size: NA; CDR3 length: 13; V gene: TRBV18; D gene: NA; CDR3 DNA: TGTGCCAGCTCACCACAGGGGGGGCAGCCCCAGCATTTT; CDR3 protein: CASSPQGGQPQHF
J gene: TRBJ2-1; clone size: NA; CDR3 length: 12; V gene: TRBV7-3; D gene: NA; CDR3 DNA: TGTGCCAGCAGCTTAGGCGGGGGCGAGCAGTTCTTC; CDR3 protein: CASSLGGGEQFF
J gene: TRBJ1-1; clone size: NA; CDR3 length: 12; V gene: TRBV27; D gene: NA; CDR3 DNA: TGTGCCAGCAGTTCATACAGGACTGAAGCTTTCTTT; CDR3 protein: CASSSYRTEAFF
J gene: TRBJ2-5; clone size: NA; CDR3 length: 15; V gene: TRBV6-2/TRBV6-3; D gene: NA; CDR3 DNA: TGTGCCAGCAGTTACTCGTTAACTTCCCAAGAGACCCAGTACTTC; CDR3 protein: CASSYSLTSQETQYF